Sequencing of this TCR beta chain was carried out in a study of T cell changes during pregnancy in multiple sclerosis. Profiled with immunoSEQ multiplex PCR; TCRdb holds only in-frame clones, not every one. The sample carries around 50,000 clones, more than 85% recorded once. The length of the CDR3 is 12 residues. Germline values: CDR1 KGHSH, CDR2 LQKENI. V was cut by 2 bases and J by 12 bases, with 11 bases left in between. The rearrangement joins TRBV18 to TRBJ2-1; weak D call: TRBD1 (5 bases). This sample comprised peripheral blood, obtained after pregnancy. The sequence derives from a female donor in good health, enrolled as a control in a pregnancy study. CDR3 sequence (DNA): TGTGCCAGCTCACCAGGAAGGGGTGGGCAGTTCTTC. It translates to CASSPGRGGQFF.